The sequence of this T cell receptor beta chain was determined in a study of T-cell memory formation after mild COVID-19. TCRdb re-called the 5' RACE reads with MiXCR, one entry per CDR3 protein. The sample shows 550,000 to 700,000 distinct CDR3 sequences, roughly 17% of them seen only once. Germline CDR1 is SGHKS and CDR2 is YYEKEE (reference sequence). The CDR3 extends over 14 amino acids. V dropped 4 bases and J dropped 0 bases, with 10 bases sitting between them. The sequence derives from an adult woman who had mild COVID-19 (a few samples of this study predate the infection). Cell type and time point are not known. Material for sequencing was PBMCs or a T cell subset sorted from them (not recorded which). This chain links TRBV5-5 with TRBJ1-1; D possibly corresponds to TRBD1 (5 bases). The CDR3: CASSQQVLNTEAFF. CDR3 coding DNA: TGTGCCAGCAGCCAACAGGTATTGAACACTGAAGCTTTCTTT.